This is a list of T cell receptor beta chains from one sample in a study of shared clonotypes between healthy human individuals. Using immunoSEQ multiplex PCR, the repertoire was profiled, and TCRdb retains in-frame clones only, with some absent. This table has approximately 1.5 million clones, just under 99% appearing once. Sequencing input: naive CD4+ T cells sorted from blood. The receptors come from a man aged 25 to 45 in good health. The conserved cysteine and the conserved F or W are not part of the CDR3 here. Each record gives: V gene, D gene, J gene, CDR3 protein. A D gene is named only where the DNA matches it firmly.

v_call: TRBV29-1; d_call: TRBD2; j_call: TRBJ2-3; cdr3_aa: SASGRVTDTQY
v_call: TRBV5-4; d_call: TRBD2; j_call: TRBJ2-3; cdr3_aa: ASSRLAGPTDTQY
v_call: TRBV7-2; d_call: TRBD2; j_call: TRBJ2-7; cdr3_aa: ASAGRVAYEQY
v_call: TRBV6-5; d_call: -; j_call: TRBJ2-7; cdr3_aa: ASSYSAGYEQY
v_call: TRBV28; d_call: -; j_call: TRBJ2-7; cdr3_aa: ASSSVRDGYEQY
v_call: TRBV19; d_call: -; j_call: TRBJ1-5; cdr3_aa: ATRQANQPQH
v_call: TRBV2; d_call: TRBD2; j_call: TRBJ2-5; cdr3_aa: ASSVRGLLAGSKGETQY
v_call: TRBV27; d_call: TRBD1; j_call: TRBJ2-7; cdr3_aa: ASSTTGGPYEQY
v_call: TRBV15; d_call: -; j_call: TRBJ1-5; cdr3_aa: ATSRERGVLPQH
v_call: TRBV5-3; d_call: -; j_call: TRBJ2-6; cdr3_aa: ARSLNTGRSREGANVLT
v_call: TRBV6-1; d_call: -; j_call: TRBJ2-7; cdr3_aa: ASNNGYYEQY
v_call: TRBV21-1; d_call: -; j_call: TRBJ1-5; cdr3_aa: ASSKVGQSGSNQPQH
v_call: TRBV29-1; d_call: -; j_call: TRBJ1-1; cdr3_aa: SVAQRLNTEAF
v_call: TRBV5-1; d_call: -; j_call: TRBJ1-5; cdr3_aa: ASSFGPPGGPQH
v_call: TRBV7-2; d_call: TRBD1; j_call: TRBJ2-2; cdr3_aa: ASRSTGTVNTGELF
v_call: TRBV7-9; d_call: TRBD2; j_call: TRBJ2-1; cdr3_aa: ASSLGDYSTNEQF
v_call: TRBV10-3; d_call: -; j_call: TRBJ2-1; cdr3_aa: AISAGGRTSYNEQF
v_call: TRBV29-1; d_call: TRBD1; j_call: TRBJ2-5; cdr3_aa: STDRGRETQY
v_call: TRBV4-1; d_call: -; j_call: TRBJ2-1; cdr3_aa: ASSHERGNEQF
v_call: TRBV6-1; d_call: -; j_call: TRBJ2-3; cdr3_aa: ASSEDFQPTDTQY
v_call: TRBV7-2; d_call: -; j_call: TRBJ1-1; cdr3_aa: ASSFPAPEAF
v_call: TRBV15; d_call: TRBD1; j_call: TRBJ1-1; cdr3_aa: ATSRGLTGENTEAF
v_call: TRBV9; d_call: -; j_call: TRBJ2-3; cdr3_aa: ASSPIGSSTDTQY
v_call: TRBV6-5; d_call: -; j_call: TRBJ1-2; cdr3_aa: ASSYPQGRGYGYT
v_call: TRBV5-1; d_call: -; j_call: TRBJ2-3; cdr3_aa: ASSLWRDNTDTQY
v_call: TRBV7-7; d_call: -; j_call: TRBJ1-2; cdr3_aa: ASSPLTYSGYT
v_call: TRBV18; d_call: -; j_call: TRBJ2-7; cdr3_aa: ASYRDTAYEQY
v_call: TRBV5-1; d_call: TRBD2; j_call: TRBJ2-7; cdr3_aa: ASSLVVGGSGPYEQY
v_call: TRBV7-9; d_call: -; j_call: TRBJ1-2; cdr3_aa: ASSLGRNYGYT
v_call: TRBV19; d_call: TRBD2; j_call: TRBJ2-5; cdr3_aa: ASSIEQRLAGLPETQY
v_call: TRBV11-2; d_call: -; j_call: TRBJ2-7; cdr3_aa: ASSSPSRRLAYEQY
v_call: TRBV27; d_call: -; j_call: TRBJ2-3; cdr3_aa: ASSSHHAGATDTQY
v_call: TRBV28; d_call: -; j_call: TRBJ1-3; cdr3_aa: ASSLGGTTFSGNTIY
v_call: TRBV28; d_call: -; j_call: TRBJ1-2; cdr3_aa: ASSWLDYGYT
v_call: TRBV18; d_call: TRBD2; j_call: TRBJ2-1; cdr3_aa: ASSTLPGLARNEQF
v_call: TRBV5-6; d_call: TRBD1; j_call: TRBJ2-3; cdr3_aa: ASSWGQGGTDTQY
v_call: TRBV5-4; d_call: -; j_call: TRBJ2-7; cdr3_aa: ASSLASGSPTYEQY
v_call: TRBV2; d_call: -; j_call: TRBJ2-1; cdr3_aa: ASTGEALARNEQF
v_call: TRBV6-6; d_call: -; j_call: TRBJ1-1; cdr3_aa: ASIEGTEAF
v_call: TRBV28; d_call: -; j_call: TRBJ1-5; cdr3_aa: ASRLLWFNSNQPQH
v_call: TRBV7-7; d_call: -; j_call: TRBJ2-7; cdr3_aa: ASSLDRAYEQY
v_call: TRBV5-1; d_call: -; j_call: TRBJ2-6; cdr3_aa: ASSQFGGRTSGANVLT
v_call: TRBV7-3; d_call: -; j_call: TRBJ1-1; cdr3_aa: ASSTDANTEAF
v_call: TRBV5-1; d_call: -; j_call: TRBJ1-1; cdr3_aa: ASSRTGGGMNTEAF
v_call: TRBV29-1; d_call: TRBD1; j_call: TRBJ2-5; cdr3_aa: SARSDRVQETQY
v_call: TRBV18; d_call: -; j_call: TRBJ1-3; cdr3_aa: ASSPYGSDTIY
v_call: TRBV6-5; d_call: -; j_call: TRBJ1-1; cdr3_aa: ASSRAVNTEAF
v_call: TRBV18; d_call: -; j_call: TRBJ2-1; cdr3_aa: ASSPDRAFNEQF
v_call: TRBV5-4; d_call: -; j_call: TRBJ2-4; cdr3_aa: ASSSTGSGGGRGNDIQY
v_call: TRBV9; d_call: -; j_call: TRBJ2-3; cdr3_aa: ASSVGRRDTQY
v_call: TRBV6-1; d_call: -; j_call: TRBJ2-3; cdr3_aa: ASTYSTDTQY
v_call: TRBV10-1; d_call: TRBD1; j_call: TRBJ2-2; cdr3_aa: ASSEGTGPTINTGELF
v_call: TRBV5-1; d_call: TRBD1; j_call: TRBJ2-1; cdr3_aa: ASSPGTGIQWAQSDEQF
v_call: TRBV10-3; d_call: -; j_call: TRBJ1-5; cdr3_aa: AISKGQKNQPQH
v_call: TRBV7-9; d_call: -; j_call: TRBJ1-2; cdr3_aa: ASSSQDRTYGYT
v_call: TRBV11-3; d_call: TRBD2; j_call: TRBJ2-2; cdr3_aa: ASSTGLAGGASGELF
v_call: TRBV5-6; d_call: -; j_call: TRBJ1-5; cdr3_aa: ASSLYDRPNQPQH
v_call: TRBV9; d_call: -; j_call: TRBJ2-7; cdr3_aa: ASSPTGRSGTAIVEQY
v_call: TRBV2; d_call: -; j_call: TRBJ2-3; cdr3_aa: ASSLELTDTQY